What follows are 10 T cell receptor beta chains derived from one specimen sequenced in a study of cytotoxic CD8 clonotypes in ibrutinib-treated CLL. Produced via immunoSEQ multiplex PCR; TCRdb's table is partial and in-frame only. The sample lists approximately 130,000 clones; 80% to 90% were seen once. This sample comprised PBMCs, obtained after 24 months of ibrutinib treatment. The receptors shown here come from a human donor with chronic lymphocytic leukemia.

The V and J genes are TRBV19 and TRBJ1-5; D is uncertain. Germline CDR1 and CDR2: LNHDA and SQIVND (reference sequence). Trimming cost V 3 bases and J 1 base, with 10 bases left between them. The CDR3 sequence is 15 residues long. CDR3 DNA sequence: TGTGCCAGTAGTATTATAGGGATGAGCAATCAGCCCCAGCATTTT. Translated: CASSIIGMSNQPQHF.

The CDR3: CASSRGLATNEQFF. In nucleotides, the CDR3 is TGTGCCAGCAGCCGAGGACTAGCAACGAATGAGCAGTTCTTC. The rearrangement uses TRBV7-8 and TRBJ2-1, with 8 bases that match TRBD2. Per the germline V gene, CDR1 is SGHVS and CDR2 is FQNEAQ. V lost 5 bases, J lost 7 bases, and 7 bases stayed unmatched. The CDR3 runs to 14 residues.

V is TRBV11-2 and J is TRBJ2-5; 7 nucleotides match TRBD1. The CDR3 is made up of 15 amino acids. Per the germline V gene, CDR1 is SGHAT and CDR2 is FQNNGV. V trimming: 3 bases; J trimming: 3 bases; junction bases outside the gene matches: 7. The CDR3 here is CASSFSGTAKETQYF. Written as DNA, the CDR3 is TGTGCCAGCAGCTTTTCCGGGACAGCGAAAGAGACCCAGTACTTC.

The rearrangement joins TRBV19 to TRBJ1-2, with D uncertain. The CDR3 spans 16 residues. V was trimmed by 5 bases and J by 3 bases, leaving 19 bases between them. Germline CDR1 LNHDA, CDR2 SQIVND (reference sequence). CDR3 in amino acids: CASSALGQQYDYGYTF. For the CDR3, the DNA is TGTGCCAGTAGTGCCCTGGGTCAGCAATACGACTATGGCTACACCTTC.

The CDR3 protein is CASSSSTDTQYF. CDR3 nucleotides: TGCGCCAGCAGCTCTAGCACAGATACGCAGTATTTT. This sequence joins TRBV5-1 and TRBJ2-3, with D hard to call. The germline V and J ends were trimmed by 3 bases and 0 bases, with 2 bases remaining between them. The germline gives CDR1 SGHRS, CDR2 YFSETQ. The CDR3 sequence is 12 residues long.

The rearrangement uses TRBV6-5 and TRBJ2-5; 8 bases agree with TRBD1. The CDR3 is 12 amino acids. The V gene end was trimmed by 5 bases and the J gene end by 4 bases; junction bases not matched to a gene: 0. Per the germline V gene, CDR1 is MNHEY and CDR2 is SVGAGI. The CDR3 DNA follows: TGTGCCAGCAGTGACAGGGGAGAGACCCAGTACTTC. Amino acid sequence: CASSDRGETQYF.

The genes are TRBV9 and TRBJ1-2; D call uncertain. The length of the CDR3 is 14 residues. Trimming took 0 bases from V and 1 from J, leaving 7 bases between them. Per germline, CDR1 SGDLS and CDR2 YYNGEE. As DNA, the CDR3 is TGTGCCAGCAGCGTAGGAGCTCGTAACTATGGCTACACCTTC. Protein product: CASSVGARNYGYTF.

As DNA, the CDR3 is TGTGCCAGCAGCAAGCCGGACGGCTCCTACGAGCAGTACTTC. Its translation: CASSKPDGSYEQYF. This chain joins TRBV5-4 and TRBJ2-7; D call uncertain. V was shortened by 4 bases and J by 0 bases, with 11 bases between the two germline ends. The germline V gene has CDR1 SGHNT and CDR2 YYREEE (reference sequence). CDR3 length: 14 amino acids.

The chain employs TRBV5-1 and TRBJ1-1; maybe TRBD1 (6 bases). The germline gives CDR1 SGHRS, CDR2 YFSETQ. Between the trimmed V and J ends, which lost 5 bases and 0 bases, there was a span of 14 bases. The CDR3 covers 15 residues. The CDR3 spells CASRREGDMNTEAFF. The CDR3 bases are TGCGCCAGCAGGAGGGAGGGGGATATGAACACTGAAGCTTTCTTT.

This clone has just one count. In nucleotides, the CDR3 is TGTGCTAGTGGTTTATCCCTCGGGGGGGCCTACAATGAGCAGTTCTTC. Its translation is CASGLSLGGAYNEQFF. The J gene is TRBJ2-1, the V gene TRBV12-5, with 8 bases fitting TRBD2. Losses at the gene ends were 3 bases for V and 2 bases for J; bases not matched to a gene: 6. Looked up from germline, CDR1 is LGHNT and CDR2 is FRNRAP. The CDR3 loop spans 16 amino acids.